Given below is one T cell receptor (beta chain) in context. V lost 3 bases, J lost 7 bases, and 12 bases stayed unmatched. The CDR3 has 17 amino acids. CDR1 MGHRA and CDR2 YSYEKL come from the germline V gene. Assay: immunoSEQ multiplex PCR; the TCRdb copy retains only in-frame clones and omits some. The sample has 13,000 or so clones, under 30% seen once. These data originate in a study of sequential checkpoint blockade in melanoma. Stated treatment: randomized to nivolumab then ipilimumab (arm A) or the reverse (arm B). None of the patients previously received DNA-damaging chemotherapy. The sequence derives from a human donor with melanoma. The sample was tumor tissue (inferred from file names), taken from a patient given nivolumab and ipilimumab in sequence. The genes are TRBV4-1 and TRBJ2-2; 9 nucleotides agree with TRBD1. The CDR3 DNA reads as TGCGCCAGCAGCCAGGCTAGGACAGGGGTAACGGGCGGGGAGCTGTTTTTT. It is translated as CASSQARTGVTGGELFF.